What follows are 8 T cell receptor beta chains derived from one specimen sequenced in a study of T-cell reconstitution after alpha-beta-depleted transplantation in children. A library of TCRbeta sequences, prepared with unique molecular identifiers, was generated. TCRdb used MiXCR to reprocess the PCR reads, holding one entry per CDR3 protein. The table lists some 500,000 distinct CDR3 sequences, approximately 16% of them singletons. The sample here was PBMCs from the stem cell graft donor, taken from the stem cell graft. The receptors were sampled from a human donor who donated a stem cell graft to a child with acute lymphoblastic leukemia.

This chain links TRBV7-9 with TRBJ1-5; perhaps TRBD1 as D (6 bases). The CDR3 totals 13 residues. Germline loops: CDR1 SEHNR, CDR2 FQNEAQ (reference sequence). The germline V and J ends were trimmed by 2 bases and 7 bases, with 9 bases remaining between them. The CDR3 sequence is CASSLTGRQPQHF. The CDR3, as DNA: TGTGCCAGCAGCTTAACAGGGCGACAGCCCCAGCATTTT. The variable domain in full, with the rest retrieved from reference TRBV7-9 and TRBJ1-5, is DTGVSQNPRHKITKRGQNVTFRCDPISEHNRLYWYRQTLGQGPEFLTYFQNEAQLEKSRLLSDRFSAERPKGSFSTLEIQRTEQGDSAMYLCASSLTGRQPQHFGDGTRLSIL.

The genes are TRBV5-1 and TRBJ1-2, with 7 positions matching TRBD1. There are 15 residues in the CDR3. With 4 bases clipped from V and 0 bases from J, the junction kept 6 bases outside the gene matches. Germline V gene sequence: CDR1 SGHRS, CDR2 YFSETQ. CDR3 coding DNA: TGCGCCAGCAGCCAGACAGGGTCCCCTAACTATGGCTACACCTTC. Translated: CASSQTGSPNYGYTF.

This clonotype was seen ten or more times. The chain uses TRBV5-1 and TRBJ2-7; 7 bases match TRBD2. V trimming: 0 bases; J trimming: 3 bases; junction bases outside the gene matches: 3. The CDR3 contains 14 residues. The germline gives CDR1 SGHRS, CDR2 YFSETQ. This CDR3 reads CASSLVAGDYEQYF. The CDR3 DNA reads TGCGCCAGCAGCTTGGTCGCGGGAGACTACGAGCAGTACTTC.

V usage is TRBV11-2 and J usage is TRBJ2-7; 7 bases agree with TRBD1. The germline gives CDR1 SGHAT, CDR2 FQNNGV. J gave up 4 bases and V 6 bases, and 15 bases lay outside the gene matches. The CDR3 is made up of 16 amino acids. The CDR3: CASRPSPETGLYEQYF. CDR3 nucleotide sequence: TGTGCCAGCAGACCTAGTCCCGAGACAGGGTTATACGAGCAGTACTTC.

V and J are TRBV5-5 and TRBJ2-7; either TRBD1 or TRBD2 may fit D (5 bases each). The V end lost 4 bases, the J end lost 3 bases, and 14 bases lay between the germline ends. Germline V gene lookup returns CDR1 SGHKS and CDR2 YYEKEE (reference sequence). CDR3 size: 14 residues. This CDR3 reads CASSAGTALYEQYF. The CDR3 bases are TGTGCCAGCAGCGCCGGGACGGCTCTCTACGAGCAGTACTTC.

DNA for the CDR3: TGTGCCTGGAGTGTACCTCTAGCGGGAGGGCTCGACGAGCAGTACTTC. Translation: CAWSVPLAGGLDEQYF. The chain has TRBV30 and TRBJ2-7; 12 bases match TRBD2. The germline gives CDR1 GTSNPN, CDR2 SVGIG (reference sequence). V trimming: 0 bases; J trimming: 5 bases; junction bases outside the gene matches: 8. This CDR3 has 16 residues.

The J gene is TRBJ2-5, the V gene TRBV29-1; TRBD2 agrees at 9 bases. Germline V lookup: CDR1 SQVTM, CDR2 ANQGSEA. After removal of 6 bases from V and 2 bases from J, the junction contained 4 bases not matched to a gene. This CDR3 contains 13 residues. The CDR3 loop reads CSVDSGSQETQYF. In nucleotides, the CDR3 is TGCAGCGTGGATAGCGGGAGTCAAGAGACCCAGTACTTC.

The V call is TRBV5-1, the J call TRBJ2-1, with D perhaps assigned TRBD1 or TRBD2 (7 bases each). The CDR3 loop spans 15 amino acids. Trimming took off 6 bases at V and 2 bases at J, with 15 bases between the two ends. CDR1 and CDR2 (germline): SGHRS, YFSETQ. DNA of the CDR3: TGCGCCAGCATAGAGGGAGGGGGCGCCTACAATGAGCAGTTCTTC. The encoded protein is CASIEGGGAYNEQFF.